The entry that follows covers one TCR beta chain sequence. This sample also contains other DNA sequences that code for the same CDR3. Naive CD45RA+ and memory CD45RA-negative subsets were split from CD4+ cells. The source of the sample is a study of shared clonotypes between healthy human individuals. Trimming left V 7 bases short and J 0 bases short, with 9 bases between. CDR1 MNHNY and CDR2 SVGAGI come from the germline V gene (reference sequence). CDR3 length equals 14 residues. Genomic DNA belonging to each subset was distributed in equal measure over several immunoSEQ plates. The repertoire was sequenced with immunoSEQ multiplex PCR; TCRdb's copy has only in-frame clones and lacks some. The sample yields roughly 2.6 million clones, about 92% seen once.

The TCR originated in a man between 18 and 35 years old in good health. The sample consisted of naive CD4+ T cells sorted from blood. The subset is: CD45RA+ positively selected. The chain couples TRBV6-6 to TRBJ1-4, with TRBD1 as a possible D gene (5 bases). This CDR3 is CASTSRATNEKLFF. For the CDR3, the DNA is TGTGCCAGCACCTCCAGGGCAACTAATGAAAAACTGTTTTTT.